Given below is one TCR beta chain in context. Antigen specificity is unknown. Looked up from germline, CDR1 is ENHRY and CDR2 is SYGVKD. Trimming took 5 bases from V and 7 from J, leaving 15 bases between them. CDR3 length: 14 residues. TCRdb independently ran MiXCR on the RT-PCR reads; one entry per CDR3 protein. The sample shows roughly 520,000 distinct CDR3 sequences, about 25% of them seen only once. These data come from a study of response to subunit inactivated influenza vaccine. Study conclusions and caveats: Each seasonal flu vaccination may recruit only limited new T cells, authors suggested.

The chain couples TRBV10-3 to TRBJ2-1, with D perhaps given as TRBD1 or TRBD2 (6 bases each). This receptor was obtained from a man aged 45-60 years who received an inactivated influenza vaccine. This specimen consisted of CD4+ T cells sorted from PBMCs, obtained around 5 days after vaccination. CDR3 sequence (DNA): TGTGCCATCAGTACAAACAGGGAGGCGAATGAGCAGTTCTTC. It yields the protein CAISTNREANEQFF.